This passage covers 29 T cell receptor beta chains from one sample sequenced in a study of T-cell memory formation after mild COVID-19. TCRdb independently ran MiXCR on the 5' RACE reads; one entry per CDR3 protein. The repertoire consists of about 410,000 distinct CDR3 sequences, with around 17% occurring once and the leading ten covering 20% to 25%. The source material was PBMCs or a T cell subset sorted from them (not recorded which). Receptor source: a man aged 18 to 29 who had mild COVID-19 (a few samples of this study predate the infection). Cell type and time point are not known.

Only a few counts were recorded for this clonotype. The chain joins TRBV6-5 to TRBJ2-5, with 8 bases matching TRBD2. The CDR3 loop spans 16 amino acids. V dropped 2 bases and J dropped 1; count of bases not matched to a gene: 6. Germline-derived CDR1 and CDR2 are MNHEY and SVGAGI. The CDR3 sequence is CASSYGSSGPQETQYF. CDR3 DNA sequence: TGTGCCAGCAGTTACGGTTCTAGCGGGCCCCAAGAGACCCAGTACTTC.

This chain joins TRBV12-3 or TRBV12-4 and TRBJ2-1; possibly TRBD1 for D (6 bases). The CDR3 runs 12 residues. V lost 5 bases, J lost 12 bases, and 14 bases lay in between. The CDR3 DNA reads as TGTGCCAGCAGTAGTACCGGGACACTGCAGTTCTTC. Translation: CASSSTGTLQFF.

Only a few counts were recorded for this clonotype. The J gene is TRBJ2-2, the V gene TRBV11-2, with D uncertain. V lost 6 bases and J 9 bases, leaving 11 bases between the germline ends. CDR3 size: 12 residues. Germline V gene data show CDR1 as SGHAT and CDR2 as FQNNGV. The CDR3 DNA is TGTGCCAGCAGTTTTGACCCCCGGGAGCTGTTTTTT. It is translated as CASSFDPRELFF. The full variable domain, rest sourced from reference TRBV11-2 and TRBJ2-2, is EAGVAQSPRYKIIEKRQSVAFWCNPISGHATLYWYQQILGQGPKLLIQFQNNGVVDDSQLPKDRFSAERLKGVDSTLKIQPAKLEDSAVYLCASSFDPRELFFGEGSRLTVL.

In this sample, this clonotype turned up a few times. V is TRBV4-2 and J is TRBJ2-5; TRBD2 agrees at 12 bases. V lost 2 bases to trimming and J lost 5 bases; unmatched junction nucleotides: 21. Germline V gene sequence: CDR1 LGHNA, CDR2 YNFKEQ. There are 21 residues in the CDR3. This CDR3 reads CASSQRADKRLAGARGETQYF. The CDR3 region has the DNA TGTGCCAGCAGCCAACGCGCCGACAAGAGACTAGCGGGGGCAAGGGGCGAGACCCAGTACTTC.

J is TRBJ2-5 and V is TRBV11-2; D may be TRBD1 (5 bases). V lost 1 base and J 5 bases, leaving 14 bases between the germline ends. This CDR3 has 15 amino acids. Germline loops: CDR1 SGHAT, CDR2 FQNNGV. This CDR3 is CASSLGSRVGETQYF. The CDR3 nucleotides read TGTGCCAGCAGCTTAGGCAGCAGGGTAGGGGAGACCCAGTACTTC. Variable domain in full (rest from reference TRBV11-2 and TRBJ2-5): EAGVAQSPRYKIIEKRQSVAFWCNPISGHATLYWYQQILGQGPKLLIQFQNNGVVDDSQLPKDRFSAERLKGVDSTLKIQPAKLEDSAVYLCASSLGSRVGETQYFGPGTRLLVL.

V usage is TRBV5-1 and J usage is TRBJ1-1; D is unclear. This CDR3 has 13 amino acids. V lost 7 bases to trimming and J lost 2 bases, with 12 bases between them. Germline values: CDR1 SGHRS, CDR2 YFSETQ. DNA for the CDR3: TGCGCCAGCTCCCCAGAGGGTAACACTGAAGCTTTCTTT. Translating gives CASSPEGNTEAFF.

This clonotype was seen many times. This CDR3 is CASRQGNSPLHF. In DNA form, the CDR3 reads TGTGCCAGCCGCCAGGGGAATTCACCCCTCCACTTT. The chain is built from TRBV18 and TRBJ1-6, with a weak D call TRBD1 (6 bases). Germline V gene data show CDR1 as KGHSH and CDR2 as LQKENI. Trimming removed 8 bases from V and 7 bases from J, with 9 bases in between. The CDR3 contains 12 residues.

This clonotype showed up just a few times. The chain joins TRBV4-3 to TRBJ1-1; D may be TRBD1 (5 bases). Trimming left V 3 bases short and J 1 base short, with 12 bases between. The CDR3 has 15 residues. Germline CDR1 is LGHNA and CDR2 is YSLEER. DNA of the CDR3: TGCGCCAGCAGCCAGGGGACCACAAAGAACACTGAAGCTTTCTTT. Its translation is CASSQGTTKNTEAFF.

There are a few counts of this clonotype. The chain links TRBV29-1 to TRBJ2-1; possibly TRBD2 for D (5 bases). V shed 3 bases and J shed 5 bases, with 11 bases lying between them. Germline V gene sequence: CDR1 SQVTM, CDR2 ANQGSEA. The CDR3 consists of 13 residues. CDR3 nucleotide sequence: TGCAGCGTTGACGGACTGATGGACAATGAGCAGTTCTTC. This translates into CSVDGLMDNEQFF.

This clonotype occurred a few times. The chain employs TRBV12-3 or TRBV12-4 and TRBJ2-1, with D uncertain. The germline V and J ends were trimmed by 4 bases and 9 bases, with 13 bases remaining between them. The length of the CDR3 is 13 residues. CDR3 loop: CASSSAVVSEQFF. CDR3 nucleotide sequence: TGTGCCAGCAGTTCCGCCGTTGTCAGTGAGCAGTTCTTC.

The chain couples TRBV5-1 to TRBJ2-7; D is perhaps TRBD1 (6 bases). The CDR3 loop spans 13 amino acids. From germline, CDR1 is SGHRS and CDR2 YFSETQ. V shed 3 bases and J shed 7 bases, with 14 bases lying between them. CDR3 nucleotide sequence: TGCGCCAGCAGCTCACAGGGTACGGGGGAGCAGTACGTC. Amino acid sequence: CASSSQGTGEQYV.

This clonotype turned up a few times. V usage is TRBV7-2 and J usage is TRBJ2-7, with 9 bases identical to TRBD1. The CDR3 has 16 amino acids. Germline CDR1 and CDR2: SGHTA and FQGNSA. V was pared by 0 bases and J by 7 bases, with 10 bases of the junction left unmatched. The CDR3 nucleotides read TGTGCCAGCAGCTTAGCCCCGGGACAGGGTCTGAGAGAGCAGTACTTC. Translating gives CASSLAPGQGLREQYF.

The table lists this clonotype with many counts. This chain connects TRBV5-6 to TRBJ2-7; weak D call: TRBD1 (5 bases). Germline-derived CDR1 and CDR2 are SGHDT and YYEEEE. Trimming cost V 3 bases and J 2 bases, with 6 bases left between them. The CDR3 contains 12 residues. The CDR3 protein is CASSSGPYEQYV. The CDR3 DNA follows: TGTGCCAGCAGCTCAGGGCCCTACGAGCAGTACGTC.

The J gene is TRBJ1-2, the V gene TRBV29-1; D is undetermined. The CDR3 has 13 residues. Trimming left V 0 bases short and J 0 bases short, with 5 bases between. Germline values: CDR1 SQVTM, CDR2 ANQGSEA. In nucleotides, the CDR3 is TGCAGCGTTGAAGACAACGCTAACTATGGCTACACCTTC. Translation gives CSVEDNANYGYTF.

The chain uses TRBV9 and TRBJ1-1; the D is unclear. Trimming removed 0 bases from V and 0 bases from J, with 6 bases in between. CDR3 size: 14 residues. Germline V gives CDR1 SGDLS, CDR2 YYNGEE. The CDR3 region is CASSVVGVNTEAFF. Written as DNA, the CDR3 is TGTGCCAGCAGCGTAGTTGGGGTGAACACTGAAGCTTTCTTT. Drawing the rest from reference TRBV9 and TRBJ1-1, the complete variable domain is DSGVTQTPKHLITATGQRVTLRCSPRSGDLSVYWYQQSLDQGLQFLIQYYNGEERAKGNILERFSAQQFPDLHSELNLSSLELGDSALYFCASSVVGVNTEAFFGQGTRLTVV.

This clonotype was seen more than once but under ten times. This sequence joins TRBV7-2 and TRBJ2-3; no clear D. CDR1 SGHTA and CDR2 FQGNSA come from the germline V gene. Trimming cost V 1 base and J 5 bases, with 13 bases left between them. The CDR3 has 15 residues. The CDR3: CASSLVFVPRDTQYF. CDR3 in DNA: TGTGCCAGCAGCTTAGTGTTTGTGCCGAGAGATACGCAGTATTTT.

The chain carries TRBV15 and TRBJ2-1, with 10 bases fitting TRBD2. CDR3 length: 16 amino acids. CDR1 is LNHNV, CDR2 YYDKDF, per germline (reference sequence). The junction had 5 bases not matched to a gene; V was cut back by 4 bases and J by 2 bases. The CDR3 sequence: CATSTRTSGAYNEQFF. In DNA form, the CDR3 reads TGTGCCACCAGCACGAGGACTAGCGGTGCCTACAATGAGCAGTTCTTC.

V is TRBV4-1 and J is TRBJ2-5; 9 bases are shared with TRBD2. V shed 0 bases, J shed 4 bases, and the junction held 12 bases outside the gene matches. This CDR3 spans 18 amino acids. CDR1 and CDR2 (germline): MGHRA, YSYEKL. The CDR3 bases are TGCGCCAGCAGCCAAGATCTGTTGGCGGGGGGGCCGGGAGAGACCCAGTACTTC. It codes for CASSQDLLAGGPGETQYF.

The table lists this clonotype with many counts. This chain uses TRBV20-1 with TRBJ2-1, with D possibly being TRBD2 (5 bases). The CDR3 is 14 residues long. CDR1 DFQATT and CDR2 SNEGSKA come from the germline V gene (reference sequence). With 3 bases removed from V and 3 bases from J, the gap between germline ends came to 12 bases. The CDR3 loop is CSASRGIGYNEQFF. The CDR3, as DNA: TGCAGTGCTAGTCGGGGTATCGGCTACAATGAGCAGTTCTTC.

This clonotype has only a few counts. The V gene is TRBV27, the J gene TRBJ1-2; perhaps TRBD1 as D (5 bases). The germline V gene encodes CDR1 MNHEY and CDR2 SMNVEV (reference sequence). The V gene lost 0 bases and the J gene lost 5 bases, with 10 bases spanning the gap. The CDR3 spans 14 residues. The CDR3 spells CASSLSLGVYGYTF. The CDR3 DNA reads as TGTGCCAGCAGTTTATCGTTGGGGGTATATGGCTACACCTTC.

This clonotype was recorded a few times. The rearrangement links TRBV7-9 to TRBJ2-7; no reliable D call. The germline V gene encodes CDR1 SEHNR and CDR2 FQNEAQ (reference sequence). Trimming pared 2 bases from V and 2 bases from J, leaving 10 bases between. This CDR3 is built from 14 residues. The CDR3 DNA reads TGTGCCAGCAGCTTACCAGGTAACCCCTACGAGCAGTACGTC. Amino acid sequence: CASSLPGNPYEQYV.

The chain employs TRBV10-2 and TRBJ2-7; D is unresolved. CDR3 length equals 14 residues. V lost 8 bases to trimming and J lost 4 bases, with 18 bases between them. The germline V gene has CDR1 WSHSY and CDR2 SAAADI. The CDR3 nucleotides read TGCGCCAGCCAGTCCGGGTTAGCTGAATACGAGCAGTACTTC. The encoded protein is CASQSGLAEYEQYF.

This chain uses TRBV7-2 with TRBJ2-3, with 14 bases identical to TRBD2. Trimming removed 5 bases from V and 4 bases from J; junction bases left unmatched: 5. CDR3 size: 16 residues. The germline V gene has CDR1 SGHTA and CDR2 FQGNSA. As DNA, the CDR3 is TGTGCCAGCAGCCTCCCGACTAGCGGGGGGGCAGATACGCAGTATTTT. It specifies CASSLPTSGGADTQYF. Combining the CDR3 with reference TRBV7-2 and TRBJ2-3 gives the whole variable domain GAGVSQSPSNKVTEKGKDVELRCDPISGHTALYWYRQSLGQGLEFLIYFQGNSAPDKSGLPSDRFSAERTGGSVSTLTIQRTQQEDSAVYLCASSLPTSGGADTQYFGPGTRLTVL.

The chain recombines TRBV28 with TRBJ2-7; D is possibly TRBD2 (6 bases). Germline V gives CDR1 MDHEN, CDR2 SYDVKM. This CDR3 is built from 12 residues. Trimming took off 5 bases at V and 2 bases at J, with 7 bases between the two ends. Here the CDR3 DNA reads TGTGCCAGCAGTCGCGGGGCCTACGAGCAGTACGTC. As protein: CASSRGAYEQYV.

This rearrangement joins TRBV20-1 to TRBJ2-7, with 10 bases fitting TRBD2. The CDR3 spans 14 residues. Germline loops: CDR1 DFQATT, CDR2 SNEGSKA (reference sequence). V shed 2 bases, J shed 7 bases, and the junction held 8 bases outside the gene matches. The CDR3 spells CSARIPAGGLEQYV. The CDR3 DNA reads TGCAGTGCTAGAATACCAGCGGGGGGGCTTGAGCAGTACGTC.

The chain combines TRBV7-9 with TRBJ2-1, with 8 bases lining up with TRBD2. Trimming took 5 bases from V and 6 from J; bases not matched to a gene: 12. The CDR3 length is 16 residues. CDR1 SEHNR and CDR2 FQNEAQ come from the germline V gene (reference sequence). For the CDR3, the DNA is TGTGCCAGCAGCCCCTCTGGATTCCTAGCGGGCAATGAGCAGTTCTTC. Translation: CASSPSGFLAGNEQFF.

This clonotype was recorded a few times. The rearrangement uses TRBV12-3 or TRBV12-4 and TRBJ2-7; TRBD1 aligns across 8 bases. J gave up 2 bases and V 3 bases, and 12 bases lay outside the gene matches. This CDR3 is built from 17 residues. CDR3 coding DNA: TGTGCCAGCAGTTTCACCCCGAGACAGGGGAGGCCCTACGAGCAGTACTTC. Protein product: CASSFTPRQGRPYEQYF.

The V gene is TRBV20-1, the J gene TRBJ2-3; D may correspond to TRBD1 or TRBD2 (6 bases each). Germline V gene lookup returns CDR1 DFQATT and CDR2 SNEGSKA (reference sequence). The CDR3 covers 15 residues. The ends were cut back, 0 bases at V and 7 bases at J, with 17 bases in the middle. This CDR3 reads CSARDPLKGGNTQYF. In DNA form, the CDR3 reads TGCAGTGCTAGAGACCCGTTAAAAGGGGGGAATACGCAGTATTTT.

This clonotype was detected a few times. The chain links TRBV29-1 to TRBJ1-2; D gene ambiguous. The CDR3 runs 14 residues. V gave up 3 bases and J gave up 6 bases, with 17 bases separating them. Looked up from germline, CDR1 is SQVTM and CDR2 is ANQGSEA. In DNA, the CDR3 is TGCAGCGTTGATTTTGTGGCAGACCCTCATGGCTACACCTTC. Amino acids: CSVDFVADPHGYTF.